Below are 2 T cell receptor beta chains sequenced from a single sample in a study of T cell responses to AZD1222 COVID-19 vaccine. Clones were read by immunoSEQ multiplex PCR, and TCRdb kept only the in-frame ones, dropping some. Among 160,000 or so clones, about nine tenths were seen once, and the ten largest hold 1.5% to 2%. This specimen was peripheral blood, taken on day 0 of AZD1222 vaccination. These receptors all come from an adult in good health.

This CDR3 reads CASRPIADTQYF. CDR3 nucleotides: TGTGCCAGCAGACCCATAGCAGATACGCAGTATTTT. The genes are TRBV28 and TRBJ2-3, with D unresolved. CDR3 length: 12 residues. Germline CDR1 and CDR2: MDHEN and SYDVKM. Trimming took off 6 bases at V and 4 bases at J, with 8 bases between the two ends.

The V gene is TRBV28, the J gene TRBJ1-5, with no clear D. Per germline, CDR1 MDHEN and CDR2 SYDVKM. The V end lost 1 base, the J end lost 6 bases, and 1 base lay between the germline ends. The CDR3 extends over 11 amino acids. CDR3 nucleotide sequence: TGTGCCAGCAGTTTATCTCAGCCCCAGCATTTT. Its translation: CASSLSQPQHF.